Given below is one T cell receptor beta chain in context. The entry originates in a study of blood T cell repertoires in COVID-19. Study as a whole: COVID-19 samples, acute and convalescent, were from the United States, Italy and Spain. From T cells, B-cell-depleted T cells, or PBMCs came the material, which was cDNA or gDNA.

The CDR3 spans 14 residues. V lost 3 bases and J lost 8; bases outside the gene matches: 6. Germline CDR1 reads LNHNV; CDR2 reads YYDKDF (reference sequence). Original methodology: By means of reference gene primer amplification, nucleated cell counts were estimated. TCRdb keeps only in-frame clones here, not all; method: immunoSEQ multiplex PCR. The V and J calls and clone size come from that table; D and trimming were worked out from the DNA. The repertoire holds nearly 110,000 clones, with around 89% as singletons. Sequences were obtained from peripheral blood. This TCR was sampled from a man aged 35 to 55 with active or convalescent COVID-19. The chain employs TRBV15 and TRBJ2-3, with TRBD2 matching 9 bases. In DNA, the CDR3 is TGTGCCACCAGCAGGGGTAGCGGGAGCTTTACGCAGTATTTT. Translation: CATSRGSGSFTQYF.